The entry that follows covers one T cell receptor (beta chain) sequence. The antigen remains unidentified. This CDR3 spans 14 amino acids. V lost 4 bases and J lost 3, with 9 bases in between. CDR1 and CDR2 from the germline V gene are MNHNS and SASEGT. Documented treatment: roughly 10-day PBMC culture with coronavirus spike peptide pools or control peptides (ViraFEST assay). This entry is derived from a study of vaccination and CD4 T cells after COVID-19. Across the whole study: Post-COVID draws came a median roughly 97 days after diagnosis (range 35 to 161). Stimulation of cells relied on overlapping spike peptides derived from SARS-CoV-2, HCoV-NL63, HCoV-OC43 and HCoV-229E.

The Oncomine TCR Beta short-read assay was what sequenced the DNA obtained from cultured CD4+ T cells. TCRdb called the PCR reads again in MiXCR, with one record for every CDR3 protein. The repertoire includes roughly 13,000 distinct CDR3 sequences, about three fifths of them detected once, and 15% to 20% sits in the top ten. Sequencing was carried out using CD4+ T cells from blood, cultured in vitro. The gene calls are TRBV6-1 and TRBJ2-2; D unclear. The receptor's source is a human donor who had recovered from COVID-19. The CDR3 nucleotides are TGTGCCAGCAGTGCCCGGACGGACACCGGGGAGCTGTTTTTT. It yields the protein CASSARTDTGELFF.